This entry lists 10 T cell receptor beta chains sequenced from one sample in a study of cytotoxic CD8 clonotypes in ibrutinib-treated CLL (dated by TCRdb to the early 2020s). To prepare the library, the immunoSEQ multiplex PCR assay was applied. TCRdb carries this immuneACCESS record with in-frame sequences only. Its versions omit some clonotypes, under half of them owing to an unresolved V gene in the studies checked, with the rest unexplained. The table for this sample lists 110,000 to 150,000 clones; approximately 80% of them were counted only once. In total, the top ten clones hold about 27% of the sample. The meaning of the sample's time point label: approximately eleven months on ibrutinib. The source material was PBMCs, sampled after 12 months of ibrutinib treatment. These receptors all come from a human donor with chronic lymphocytic leukemia.

V is TRBV6-5 and J is TRBJ2-7, with a possible D match to TRBD2 (6 bases). Looked up from germline, CDR1 is MNHEY and CDR2 is SVGAGI. The V end was cut by 2 bases, the J end by 5 bases, with 13 bases between. The CDR3 is made up of 14 amino acids. The CDR3 nucleotides are TGTGCCAGCAGTTACAGGGGACTGGAGGACGAGCAGTACTTC. Encoded protein: CASSYRGLEDEQYF.

V and J are TRBV7-2 and TRBJ2-2, with 14 bases identical to TRBD2. Germline V gene data show CDR1 as SGHTA and CDR2 as FQGNSA. J was trimmed by 6 bases and V by 6 bases; bases with no gene match: 9. The CDR3 has 17 amino acids. The CDR3 loop is CASRSGTSGSVAGELFF. CDR3 bases: TGTGCCAGCAGGTCCGGGACTAGCGGGAGTGTCGCCGGGGAGCTGTTTTTT.

The chain employs TRBV7-8 and TRBJ1-3; maybe TRBD1 (5 bases). There are 14 residues in the CDR3. From germline, CDR1 is SGHVS and CDR2 FQNEAQ. V was clipped by 3 bases and J by 4 bases, with 10 bases between them. The CDR3 DNA reads TGTGCCAGCAGCTTGGGGGGGAGAGGAAACACCATATATTTT. Amino acids: CASSLGGRGNTIYF.

The chain combines TRBV21-1 with TRBJ2-6; the table gives TRBD1 as D, unverified against the DNA. TRBV21-1 is classified as a pseudogene. The CDR3 runs 21 residues. The CDR3 region has the DNA TGTGCCAGCAGCAAAGCGCTTTGGGACACTAGATCGAGCTCTGGGGCCAACGTCCTGACTTTC. This encodes CASSKALWDTRSSSGANVLTF.

The rearrangement joins TRBV5-1 to TRBJ2-1, with D tentatively TRBD1 or TRBD2 (5 bases each). Trimming removed 0 bases from V and 4 bases from J, with 14 bases in between. This CDR3 region has 16 residues. Germline V gene data show CDR1 as SGHRS and CDR2 as YFSETQ. CDR3 amino acids: CASSLGDHYGYNEQFF. In DNA form, the CDR3 reads TGCGCCAGCAGCTTGGGGGACCACTACGGTTACAATGAGCAGTTCTTC.

The chain employs TRBV5-1 and TRBJ2-7; D gene uncertain. Deletions cut 0 bases from V and 0 bases from J, with 10 bases between. The CDR3 length is 15 residues. The V gene's germline CDR1 is SGHRS and CDR2 YFSETQ. The CDR3 coding sequence is TGCGCCAGCAGCTTGGCCCCCGACACCTCCTACGAGCAGTACTTC. As protein: CASSLAPDTSYEQYF.

This clone occurred once. The V and J genes are TRBV28 and TRBJ2-7, with D maybe TRBD2 (6 bases). V gave up 8 bases and J gave up 0 bases, with 14 bases separating them. The CDR3 covers 14 residues. Germline V gives CDR1 MDHEN, CDR2 SYDVKM. CDR3 in DNA: TGTGCCAGCCGGGCCTTCGGGAGCTCCTACGAGCAGTACTTC. It specifies CASRAFGSSYEQYF.

This clone occurred a few times. This chain connects TRBV6-5 to TRBJ1-2; D ambiguous. CDR3 length equals 12 residues. The V end was cut by 8 bases, the J end by 1 base, with 8 bases between. Germline V gives CDR1 MNHEY, CDR2 SVGAGI. The CDR3 region is CASWTHNYGYTF. The CDR3 nucleotides are TGTGCCAGCTGGACCCATAACTATGGCTACACCTTC.

The chain carries TRBV27 and TRBJ2-7; 9 bases map to TRBD2. Germline CDR1 reads MNHEY; CDR2 reads SMNVEV (reference sequence). Trimming cost V 0 bases and J 3 bases; bases outside gene matches: 12. The length of the CDR3 is 18 residues. As DNA, the CDR3 is TGTGCCAGCAGTTTATCCTCCTTTGGGCTAGCGGGGCACTACGAGCAGTACTTC. Translating it yields CASSLSSFGLAGHYEQYF.

The chain carries TRBV4-1 and TRBJ1-3; D is ambiguous. The CDR3 loop spans 15 amino acids. The V and J ends lost 1 base and 0 bases respectively, with 7 bases between them. CDR1 is MGHRA and CDR2 is YSYEKL in the germline V gene. DNA for the CDR3: TGCGCCAGCAGCCAAGTAGCGGGCTCTGGAAACACCATATATTTT. Translated: CASSQVAGSGNTIYF.